This TCR beta chain emerged from a study of neoadjuvant anti-PD-1 for oral cavity cancer. About the study: Non-progressing patients received a fourth nivolumab dose near day 43, then surgery on days 50-56.

The data were produced by immunoSEQ multiplex PCR, yet TCRdb's version contains in-frame clones alone and is incomplete. The data show more than 12,000 clones, roughly three quarters seen once. Analysis of PBMCs was direct, with no culture step. Germline values: CDR1 SGHAT, CDR2 FQNNGV. Trimming removed 6 bases from V and 7 bases from J, with 13 bases in between. This CDR3 has 13 residues. Specimen: PBMCs, collected before nivolumab (anti-PD-1) treatment. The chain joins TRBV11-2 to TRBJ2-1; D ambiguous. This clonotype originated in a person aged 35 to 85 with oral cavity squamous cell carcinoma. The CDR3 region is CASRLTPRNEQFF. In nucleotides, the CDR3 is TGTGCCAGCAGACTGACCCCGCGGAATGAGCAGTTCTTC.